This T cell receptor beta chain derives from a study of T cell responses to AZD1222 COVID-19 vaccine. The study's findings and limits: Spike-specific TCR depth and breadth grew after two AZD1222 doses. In all cases, repertoires were sampled only after the peak T cell response. Targets within unmutated variant regions were reportedly found for nearly half of spike-specific TCRs.

For this clone: The antigen remains unidentified.

Assay: immunoSEQ multiplex PCR; the TCRdb copy retains only in-frame clones and omits some. This table has about 270,000 clones, around 93% appearing once. V shed 2 bases and J 5 bases; nucleotides not matched to a gene: 4. CDR3 length: 14 residues. Germline V gene sequence: CDR1 KGHDR, CDR2 SFDVKD. The V gene is TRBV24-1, the J gene TRBJ2-7, with TRBD1 matching over 8 bases. This material consisted of peripheral blood, taken 28 days after the second AZD1222 dose. The TCR comes from an adult who received the AZD1222 COVID-19 vaccine. The CDR3 region has the DNA TGTGCCACCAGTGATTCAGGGACAGGAGACGAGCAGTACTTC. Translated: CATSDSGTGDEQYF.